Reported below is one T cell receptor beta chain. The antigen remains unidentified. UMIs that had a 6-nucleotide sample barcode were put in using template switching. TCRdb reprocessed the 5' RACE reads and reports one entry per CDR3 protein, with no DNA. The sample holds approximately 160,000 distinct CDR3 sequences. The sample comes from a study of monozygotic twins with inflammatory bowel disease. The germline V gene has CDR1 SEHNR and CDR2 FQNEAQ (reference sequence). The CDR3 covers 14 residues. Study-level findings and limits: No detectable difference in repertoire similarity separated concordant from discordant twins, possibly as a result of limited power. Individual T cell subtypes were not distinguishable.

This sequence originates from a human donor with ulcerative colitis or Crohn's disease, or a healthy co-twin of an affected twin (not recorded which). Sequencing used blood. This chain uses TRBV7-9 with TRBJ1-1. CDR3 in amino acids: CASSASSWDTEAFF.